Following are 2 T cell receptor beta chains from one sample sequenced in a study of neurological immune-mediated disorders (dated by TCRdb to the late 2010s). Preparation of the library involved 5' RACE. Sequencing was carried out with an Illumina HiSeq 2500. The public reads were run again by TCRdb, first through fastp at Q25 and then through MiXCR, and only productive beta chains were kept. All rows with the same CDR3 protein become a single entry with the most common DNA and genes. Present in this sample are 55,000 to 70,000 distinct CDR3 sequences, 3.2% of which were seen just once. The ten largest clones add up to 4% to 6.5% of the sample. Sequencing was done on a sample of PBMCs. The receptors here all came from a woman in her forties or fifties with multiple sclerosis.

This clonotype was observed many times. CDR3 amino acids: CASSLEGSSTDTQYF. The DNA for the CDR3 is TGCGCCAGCAGCTTAGAGGGCAGTAGCACAGATACGCAGTATTTT. The chain recombines TRBV5-1 with TRBJ2-3; TRBD2 is a possible D gene (5 bases). CDR3 length equals 15 residues. Germline V CDR1 and CDR2: SGHRS, YFSETQ. V lost 2 bases to trimming and J lost 0 bases, with 10 bases between them.

In this sample, this clonotype turned up many times. This sequence joins TRBV6-5 and TRBJ2-1; possibly TRBD1 for D (6 bases). V lost 4 bases and J lost 3, with 7 bases in between. The germline V gene encodes CDR1 MNHEY and CDR2 SVGAGI. CDR3 length: 13 amino acids. DNA of the CDR3: TGTGCCAGCAGTTTGGACAGCTACAATGAGCAGTTCTTC. Protein: CASSLDSYNEQFF.